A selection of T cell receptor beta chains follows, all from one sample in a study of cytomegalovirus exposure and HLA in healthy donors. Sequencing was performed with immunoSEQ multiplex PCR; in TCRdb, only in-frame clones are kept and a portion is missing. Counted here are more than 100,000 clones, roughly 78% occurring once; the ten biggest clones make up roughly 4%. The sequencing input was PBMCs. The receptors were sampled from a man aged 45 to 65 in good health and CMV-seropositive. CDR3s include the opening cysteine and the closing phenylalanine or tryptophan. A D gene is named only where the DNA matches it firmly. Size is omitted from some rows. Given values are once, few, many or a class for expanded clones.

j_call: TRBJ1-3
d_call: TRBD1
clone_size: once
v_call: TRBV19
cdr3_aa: CASKTQGAGNTIYF

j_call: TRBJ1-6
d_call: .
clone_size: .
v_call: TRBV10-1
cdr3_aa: CASSTGPNSPLHF

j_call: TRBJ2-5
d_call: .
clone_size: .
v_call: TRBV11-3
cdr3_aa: CASSRDGAQETQYF

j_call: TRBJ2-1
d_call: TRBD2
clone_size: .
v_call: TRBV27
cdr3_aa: CASSLGGLVGGEQFF

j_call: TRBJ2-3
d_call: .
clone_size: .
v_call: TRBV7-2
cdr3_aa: CASSQLRTFRDTQYF

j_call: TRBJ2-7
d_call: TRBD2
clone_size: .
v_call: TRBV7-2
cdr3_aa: CASSYGTSPNEQYF

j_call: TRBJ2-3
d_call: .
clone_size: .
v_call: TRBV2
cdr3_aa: CASTTPGVFTDTQYF

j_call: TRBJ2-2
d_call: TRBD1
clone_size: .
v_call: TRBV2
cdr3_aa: CASSLQGTTGELFF

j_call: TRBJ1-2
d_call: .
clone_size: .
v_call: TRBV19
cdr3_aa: CASSIPSMAPRNYGYTF

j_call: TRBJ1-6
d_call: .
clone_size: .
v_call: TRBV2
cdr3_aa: CASSDRMNNSPLHF

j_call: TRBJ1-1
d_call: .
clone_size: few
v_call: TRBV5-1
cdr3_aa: CASSLGRRNTEAFF

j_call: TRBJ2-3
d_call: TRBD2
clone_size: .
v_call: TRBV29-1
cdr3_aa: CSVRTSDTDTQYF

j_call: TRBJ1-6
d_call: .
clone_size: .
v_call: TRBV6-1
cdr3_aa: CASSESSQGNSPLHF

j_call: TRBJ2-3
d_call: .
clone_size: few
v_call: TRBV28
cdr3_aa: CASSSPKGEGDTQYF

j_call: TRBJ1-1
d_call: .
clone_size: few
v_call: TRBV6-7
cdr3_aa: CASSYPPTSSAFF

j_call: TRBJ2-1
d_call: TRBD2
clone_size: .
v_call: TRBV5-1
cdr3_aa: CASSPLAGGLSEQFF

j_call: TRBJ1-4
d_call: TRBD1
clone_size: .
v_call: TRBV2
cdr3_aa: CASRGTGLEKLFF

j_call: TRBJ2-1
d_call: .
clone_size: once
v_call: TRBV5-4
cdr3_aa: CASSQGGQDNEQFF

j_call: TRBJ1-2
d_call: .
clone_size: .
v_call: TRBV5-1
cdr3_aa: CASSLDSFYGYTF

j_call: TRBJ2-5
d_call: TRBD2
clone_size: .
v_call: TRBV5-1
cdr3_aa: CASSTGLAGGRETQYF

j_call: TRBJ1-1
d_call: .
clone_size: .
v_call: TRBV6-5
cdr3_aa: CASSYTGLTEAFF

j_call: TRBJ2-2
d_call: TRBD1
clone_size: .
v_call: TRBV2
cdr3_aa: CASSQRQGGSSGELFF

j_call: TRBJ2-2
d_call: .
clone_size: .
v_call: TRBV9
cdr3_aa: CASSGTSPGELFF

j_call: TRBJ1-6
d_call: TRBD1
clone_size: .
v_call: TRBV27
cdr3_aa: CASSERQGLNSPLHF

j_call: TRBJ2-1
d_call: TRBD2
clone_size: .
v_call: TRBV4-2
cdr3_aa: CASSQDSGRTDNEQFF

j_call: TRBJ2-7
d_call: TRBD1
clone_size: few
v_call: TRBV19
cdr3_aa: CASSKGQGATYEQYF

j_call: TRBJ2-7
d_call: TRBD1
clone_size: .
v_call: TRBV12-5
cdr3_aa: CASGSAPRTGTNEQYF